These T cell receptor beta chains were read from a single sample in a study of T cells in Graves' hyperthyroidism and ophthalmopathy. TCRdb itself ran the multiplex PCR reads through MiXCR, one entry per CDR3 protein. The sample shows hundreds of thousands of distinct CDR3 sequences, approximately 15% of them seen only once. Material for sequencing was blood. Every receptor here comes from a woman between 18 and 29 years old with Graves' hyperthyroidism. CDR3s include the opening cysteine and the closing phenylalanine or tryptophan. D genes are given only for firm matches. Clone size, where shown, is once, few, many, or a class for clones that have expanded.

CDR3aa: CASSVTGPFQETQYF
CDR3nt: TGTGCCAGCAGTGTGACAGGGCCCTTCCAAGAGACCCAGTACTTC
j_gene: TRBJ2-5
d_gene: TRBD1
v_gene: TRBV6-1
abundance: many

CDR3aa: CASSLGVPGELFF
CDR3nt: TGTGCCAGCAGTTTAGGGGTCCCCGGGGAGCTGTTTTTT
j_gene: TRBJ2-2
d_gene: .
v_gene: TRBV28
abundance: few

CDR3aa: CSSQRNTEAFF
CDR3nt: TGCAGCAGCCAGAGGAACACTGAAGCTTTCTTT
j_gene: TRBJ1-1
d_gene: .
v_gene: TRBV29-1
abundance: many

CDR3aa: CASSLTGTGTSPLHF
CDR3nt: TGTGCCAGTAGCTTGACCGGGACAGGGACATCACCCCTCCACTTT
j_gene: TRBJ1-6
d_gene: TRBD1
v_gene: TRBV19
abundance: .

CDR3aa: CASRYPGAHNEQFF
CDR3nt: TGTGCCAGCAGGTATCCTGGGGCCCACAATGAGCAGTTCTTC
j_gene: TRBJ2-1
d_gene: .
v_gene: TRBV7-9
abundance: .

CDR3aa: CSAMSSGRLAEQFF
CDR3nt: TGCAGTGCTATGTCTAGCGGGAGGTTAGCTGAGCAGTTCTTC
j_gene: TRBJ2-1
d_gene: TRBD2
v_gene: TRBV20-1
abundance: few

CDR3aa: CATSDYGRTDTQYF
CDR3nt: TGTGCCACCAGTGATTACGGCAGGACAGATACGCAGTATTTT
j_gene: TRBJ2-3
d_gene: .
v_gene: TRBV24-1
abundance: few

CDR3aa: CASSEVRTTSGSSYEQYF
CDR3nt: TGTGCCAGCAGTGAGGTTCGGACGACAAGCGGCAGCTCCTACGAGCAGTACTTC
j_gene: TRBJ2-7
d_gene: .
v_gene: TRBV6-1
abundance: many

CDR3aa: CASSLVGRTQETQYF
CDR3nt: TGTGCCAGCAGCTTAGTGGGGCGGACTCAAGAGACCCAGTACTTC
j_gene: TRBJ2-5
d_gene: .
v_gene: TRBV11-2
abundance: many

CDR3aa: CASSYLGLAGTGELFF
CDR3nt: TGTGCCAGCAGTTACTTGGGACTAGCGGGCACCGGGGAGCTGTTTTTT
j_gene: TRBJ2-2
d_gene: TRBD2
v_gene: TRBV6-5
abundance: .

CDR3aa: CASSLGGGTGWAQHF
CDR3nt: TGTGCCAGCAGCTTAGGGGGCGGAACCGGGTGGGCCCAGCATTTT
j_gene: TRBJ1-5
d_gene: .
v_gene: TRBV11-2
abundance: few

CDR3aa: CASSPGRPGFYEQYF
CDR3nt: TGTGCCAGCTCACCGGGACGGCCCGGGTTCTACGAGCAGTACTTC
j_gene: TRBJ2-7
d_gene: .
v_gene: TRBV18
abundance: many

CDR3aa: CSATGQGADTEAFF
CDR3nt: TGCAGTGCTACAGGACAGGGGGCGGACACTGAAGCTTTCTTT
j_gene: TRBJ1-1
d_gene: TRBD1
v_gene: TRBV20-1
abundance: many

CDR3aa: CASSYFAQASTDTQYF
CDR3nt: TGTGCCAGCAGTTACTTTGCACAGGCGAGCACAGATACGCAGTATTTT
j_gene: TRBJ2-3
d_gene: .
v_gene: TRBV6-6
abundance: many

CDR3aa: CASSPIKTNTGELFF
CDR3nt: TGTGCCAGCAGCCCCATTAAAACGAACACCGGGGAGCTGTTTTTT
j_gene: TRBJ2-2
d_gene: .
v_gene: TRBV9
abundance: .

CDR3aa: CASSPGAVNQPQHF
CDR3nt: TGTGCCAGCAGTCCAGGGGCAGTTAATCAGCCCCAGCATTTT
j_gene: TRBJ1-5
d_gene: .
v_gene: TRBV28
abundance: many

CDR3aa: CASKGRTYEQYF
CDR3nt: TGTGCCAGCAAAGGACGTACCTACGAGCAGTACTTC
j_gene: TRBJ2-7
d_gene: .
v_gene: TRBV6-1
abundance: many

CDR3aa: CAISELGGGEQYF
CDR3nt: TGTGCCATCAGTGAGCTGGGGGGCGGCGAGCAGTACTTC
j_gene: TRBJ2-7
d_gene: .
v_gene: TRBV10-3
abundance: few

CDR3aa: CASRPDRGFYNEQFF
CDR3nt: TGTGCCAGCAGGCCTGACAGAGGTTTCTACAATGAGCAGTTCTTC
j_gene: TRBJ2-1
d_gene: .
v_gene: TRBV6-5
abundance: .

CDR3aa: CASSGRPGQGNEQFF
CDR3nt: TGTGCCAGCAGCGGGAGACCGGGACAGGGCAATGAGCAGTTCTTC
j_gene: TRBJ2-1
d_gene: TRBD1
v_gene: TRBV5-5
abundance: .

CDR3aa: CSARDVVLEGYEQYF
CDR3nt: TGCAGTGCTAGAGATGTCGTGCTAGAGGGCTACGAGCAGTACTTC
j_gene: TRBJ2-7
d_gene: .
v_gene: TRBV20-1
abundance: many

CDR3aa: CASSGTSGRVFNEQFF
CDR3nt: TGTGCCAGCAGTGGGACTAGCGGGAGGGTTTTCAATGAGCAGTTCTTC
j_gene: TRBJ2-1
d_gene: TRBD2
v_gene: TRBV25-1
abundance: .

CDR3aa: CASSLVISGRASVEQFF
CDR3nt: TGTGCCAGCAGCTTAGTGATTAGCGGGAGGGCCAGTGTTGAGCAGTTCTTC
j_gene: TRBJ2-1
d_gene: TRBD2
v_gene: TRBV6-2/TRBV6-3
abundance: few

CDR3aa: CASSIPHRGYGYTF
CDR3nt: TGTGCCAGCAGTATACCACACAGGGGATATGGCTACACCTTC
j_gene: TRBJ1-2
d_gene: TRBD1
v_gene: TRBV28
abundance: many

CDR3aa: CASSPRNEQYF
CDR3nt: TGTGCCAGCTCACCACGGAACGAGCAGTACTTC
j_gene: TRBJ2-7
d_gene: .
v_gene: TRBV18
abundance: many

CDR3aa: CASSLDTPGTQYF
CDR3nt: TGTGCCAGCTCGCTCGATACGCCAGGTACGCAGTATTTT
j_gene: TRBJ2-3
d_gene: .
v_gene: TRBV6-1
abundance: few

CDR3aa: CASSPRDRDNSPLHF
CDR3nt: TGTGCCAGCTCACCACGGGACAGGGACAATTCACCCCTCCACTTT
j_gene: TRBJ1-6
d_gene: TRBD1
v_gene: TRBV18
abundance: .

CDR3aa: CSVEDSHTEAFF
CDR3nt: TGCAGCGTAGAAGACAGTCACACTGAAGCTTTCTTT
j_gene: TRBJ1-1
d_gene: .
v_gene: TRBV29-1
abundance: few

CDR3aa: CASSYGLGLKETQYF
CDR3nt: TGTGCCAGCAGTTACGGACTTGGACTCAAAGAGACCCAGTACTTC
j_gene: TRBJ2-5
d_gene: .
v_gene: TRBV6-5
abundance: few

CDR3aa: CASRGDRMNTEAFF
CDR3nt: TGTGCCAGTAGGGGCGACAGAATGAACACTGAAGCTTTCTTT
j_gene: TRBJ1-1
d_gene: .
v_gene: TRBV9
abundance: few

CDR3aa: CASRIQGSSGELFF
CDR3nt: TGTGCCAGCAGAATACAGGGTTCGTCCGGGGAGCTGTTTTTT
j_gene: TRBJ2-2
d_gene: .
v_gene: TRBV27
abundance: .

CDR3aa: CASSEKGTSGKETQYF
CDR3nt: TGTGCCAGCAGTGAGAAGGGAACTAGCGGGAAGGAGACCCAGTACTTC
j_gene: TRBJ2-5
d_gene: TRBD2
v_gene: TRBV2
abundance: many

CDR3aa: CASSILQGGNTEAFF
CDR3nt: TGTGCCAGTAGTATTTTGCAGGGAGGTAACACTGAAGCTTTCTTT
j_gene: TRBJ1-1
d_gene: .
v_gene: TRBV19
abundance: .

CDR3aa: CASSLDLISPLHF
CDR3nt: TGTGCCAGCAGCTTAGATTTGATCTCACCCCTCCACTTT
j_gene: TRBJ1-6
d_gene: .
v_gene: TRBV7-2
abundance: many

CDR3aa: CASSLGIAESTDTQYF
CDR3nt: TGTGCCAGCAGCCTTGGGATAGCGGAAAGCACAGATACGCAGTATTTT
j_gene: TRBJ2-3
d_gene: .
v_gene: TRBV11-3
abundance: many

CDR3aa: CASSRIRNTEAFF
CDR3nt: TGTGCCAGCAGCCGTATCCGGAACACTGAAGCTTTCTTT
j_gene: TRBJ1-1
d_gene: .
v_gene: TRBV7-2
abundance: many

CDR3aa: CASSQALPRSYEQYF
CDR3nt: TGCGCCAGCAGCCAAGCTCTCCCCCGCTCCTACGAGCAGTACTTC
j_gene: TRBJ2-7
d_gene: .
v_gene: TRBV4-1
abundance: few

CDR3aa: CASSLRGGGQTGGGTQYF
CDR3nt: TGTGCCAGCAGCTTAAGAGGAGGGGGACAAACGGGGGGCGGGACCCAGTACTTC
j_gene: TRBJ2-5
d_gene: .
v_gene: TRBV7-2
abundance: .

CDR3aa: CASTATGSNTEAFF
CDR3nt: TGTGCCAGCACCGCGACAGGGTCGAACACTGAAGCTTTCTTT
j_gene: TRBJ1-1
d_gene: TRBD1
v_gene: TRBV28
abundance: many

CDR3aa: CASRKYSGANVLTF
CDR3nt: TGTGCCAGCAGAAAGTACTCTGGGGCCAACGTCCTGACTTTC
j_gene: TRBJ2-6
d_gene: .
v_gene: TRBV27
abundance: .

CDR3aa: CAWSVRLNTEAFF
CDR3nt: TGTGCCTGGAGTGTACGTCTGAACACTGAAGCTTTCTTT
j_gene: TRBJ1-1
d_gene: .
v_gene: TRBV30
abundance: many

CDR3aa: CAWIPSGDYNEQFF
CDR3nt: TGTGCCTGGATTCCTAGCGGGGACTACAATGAGCAGTTCTTC
j_gene: TRBJ2-1
d_gene: TRBD2
v_gene: TRBV30
abundance: many

CDR3aa: CASSYSTGNTEAFF
CDR3nt: TGTGCCAGCAGTTACTCCACAGGGAACACTGAAGCTTTCTTT
j_gene: TRBJ1-1
d_gene: .
v_gene: TRBV6-6
abundance: many

CDR3aa: CASSVAGGIGREQYF
CDR3nt: TGTGCCAGCAGCGTAGCTGGTGGGATCGGTCGCGAGCAGTACTTC
j_gene: TRBJ2-7
d_gene: .
v_gene: TRBV9
abundance: .

CDR3aa: CASSQDSRGHQPQHF
CDR3nt: TGTGCCAGCAGCCAAGATTCGCGGGGGCACCAGCCCCAGCATTTT
j_gene: TRBJ1-5
d_gene: .
v_gene: TRBV4-2
abundance: .

CDR3aa: CASSLLETGYNEQFF
CDR3nt: TGTGCCAGCAGTTTATTAGAGACGGGATACAATGAGCAGTTCTTC
j_gene: TRBJ2-1
d_gene: .
v_gene: TRBV28
abundance: many

CDR3aa: CASSRRGRESTDTQYF
CDR3nt: TGTGCCAGCAGCCGCAGGGGGCGCGAGAGCACAGATACGCAGTATTTT
j_gene: TRBJ2-3
d_gene: TRBD1
v_gene: TRBV12-3/TRBV12-4
abundance: many

CDR3aa: CASSLKLAGLTYEQYF
CDR3nt: TGTGCCAGCAGTTTAAAACTAGCGGGACTCACCTACGAGCAGTACTTC
j_gene: TRBJ2-7
d_gene: TRBD2
v_gene: TRBV27
abundance: many

CDR3aa: CASSQGPGMDGNTIYF
CDR3nt: TGCGCCAGCAGCCAAGGTCCTGGGATGGACGGAAACACCATATATTTT
j_gene: TRBJ1-3
d_gene: .
v_gene: TRBV4-1
abundance: many

CDR3aa: CASSRASGIVLF
CDR3nt: TGTGCCAGTAGTAGGGCTAGCGGGATAGTACTCTTC
j_gene: TRBJ2-1
d_gene: TRBD2
v_gene: TRBV19
abundance: .

CDR3aa: CASREGAEQYF
CDR3nt: TGTGCCAGCAGAGAGGGTGCCGAGCAGTACTTC
j_gene: TRBJ2-7
d_gene: .
v_gene: TRBV11-2
abundance: many

CDR3aa: CASSVQGLNTEAFF
CDR3nt: TGTGCCAGCAGCGTACAGGGCTTGAACACTGAAGCTTTCTTT
j_gene: TRBJ1-1
d_gene: .
v_gene: TRBV3-1
abundance: many

CDR3aa: CASSPQSGTKETQYF
CDR3nt: TGTGCCAGCAGCCCCCAGAGCGGGACGAAAGAGACCCAGTACTTC
j_gene: TRBJ2-5
d_gene: TRBD2
v_gene: TRBV7-9
abundance: .

CDR3aa: CASSRDRRQPQHF
CDR3nt: TGTGCCAGCAGCAGGGACAGGAGGCAGCCCCAGCATTTT
j_gene: TRBJ1-5
d_gene: TRBD1
v_gene: TRBV12-3/TRBV12-4
abundance: many

CDR3aa: CASKTTGSSGNTIYF
CDR3nt: TGTGCCAGCAAGACAACAGGAAGCTCTGGAAACACCATATATTTT
j_gene: TRBJ1-3
d_gene: .
v_gene: TRBV12-3/TRBV12-4
abundance: many

CDR3aa: CASSQLGGTGELFF
CDR3nt: TGTGCCAGCAGCCAACTAGGTGGCACCGGGGAGCTGTTTTTT
j_gene: TRBJ2-2
d_gene: .
v_gene: TRBV3-1
abundance: many

CDR3aa: CASSQDEGVGQGGYNEQFF
CDR3nt: TGCGCCAGCAGCCAAGATGAGGGGGTCGGACAGGGGGGTTACAATGAGCAGTTCTTC
j_gene: TRBJ2-1
d_gene: TRBD1
v_gene: TRBV4-3
abundance: few

CDR3aa: CASSQDFRDRDDQPQHF
CDR3nt: TGCGCCAGCAGCCAAGATTTCAGAGACAGGGATGATCAGCCCCAGCATTTT
j_gene: TRBJ1-5
d_gene: TRBD1
v_gene: TRBV4-3
abundance: .